The 20 T cell receptor beta chains in this list originate from one sample, sequenced in a study of CD8+ T cells in alopecia areata. Following RNA extraction, reverse transcription yielded cDNA that acted as the sequencing template. This table comes from immunoSEQ multiplex PCR, and its TCRdb copy is limited to in-frame clones, with some not included. The data show approximately 150,000 clones, with more than 45% seen just once and around 6.8% held by the top ten. The sample comprised CD4+ T cells sorted from blood. The receptor source for this set is a human donor with alopecia areata.

This rearrangement joins TRBV6-5 to TRBJ1-2; 7 nucleotides match TRBD1. Germline assignment: CDR1 MNHEY and CDR2 SVGAGI. The CDR3 contains 13 residues. V gave up 6 bases and J gave up 5 bases; unmatched junction bases: 6. The CDR3 DNA is TGTGCCAGCAGAAGGGGGCACGGTTATGGCTACACCTTC. This gives the protein CASRRGHGYGYTF.

The V and J genes are TRBV6-1 and TRBJ2-7, with D possibly matching TRBD2 (5 bases). V was clipped by 8 bases and J by 6 bases, with 17 bases between them. This CDR3 is 13 amino acids long. The germline CDR1 and CDR2 sequences are MNHNS and SASEGT. The CDR3 spells CASQRVGVLEQYF. The CDR3 DNA follows: TGTGCCAGCCAGAGGGTCGGAGTCCTCGAGCAGTACTTC.

V usage is TRBV30 and J usage is TRBJ2-7, with D possibly TRBD1 on 6 matching bases. Looked up from germline, CDR1 is GTSNPN and CDR2 is SVGIG (reference sequence). V lost 1 base, J lost 5 bases, and 18 bases lay in between. The CDR3 length is 15 residues. CDR3: CAWSAPPGVVHEQYF. Written as DNA, the CDR3 is TGTGCCTGGAGTGCCCCCCCAGGGGTAGTCCACGAGCAGTACTTC.

This clone was counted between two and nine times. The CDR3 sequence: CASSLAAQETQYF. For the CDR3, the DNA is TGTGCCAGCAGCTTAGCGGCCCAAGAGACCCAGTACTTC. V usage is TRBV11-2 and J usage is TRBJ2-5, with D uncertain. Germline V gene data show CDR1 as SGHAT and CDR2 as FQNNGV. Trimming cost V 1 base and J 1 base, with 4 bases left between them. The CDR3 contains 13 residues.

The chain couples TRBV30 to TRBJ1-3, with unresolved D. The germline V and J ends were trimmed by 0 bases and 4 bases, with 7 bases remaining between them. Germline V CDR1 and CDR2: GTSNPN, SVGIG (reference sequence). This CDR3 has 13 residues. Here the CDR3 reads CAWSVPNGNTIYF. The CDR3 DNA sequence: TGTGCCTGGAGTGTACCGAACGGAAACACCATATATTTT.

This clone has just a few counts. The chain uses TRBV6-1 and TRBJ2-1; 13 bases align to TRBD2. Trimming took 2 bases from V and 6 from J; bases not matched to a gene: 4. Germline V gene sequence: CDR1 MNHNS, CDR2 SASEGT. The CDR3 has 16 residues. CDR3 bases: TGTGCCAGCAGTGAAACTAGCGGGAGGGCCCTCAATGAGCAGTTCTTC. Translation: CASSETSGRALNEQFF.

CDR3 bases: TGTGCCAGCAGTTTACTCCGGGGACTCTATGGCTACACCTTC. It encodes CASSLLRGLYGYTF. The chain has TRBV28 and TRBJ1-2, with D possibly TRBD1 on 5 matching bases. V was shortened by 2 bases and J by 4 bases, with 11 bases between the two germline ends. The germline V gene encodes CDR1 MDHEN and CDR2 SYDVKM. This CDR3 contains 14 residues.

This clone was picked up a small number of times. The chain carries TRBV29-1 and TRBJ2-7; TRBD2 matches at 8 bases. The germline CDR1 and CDR2 sequences are SQVTM and ANQGSEA. CDR3 length: 17 residues. The junction had 20 bases not matched to a gene; V was cut back by 6 bases and J by 4 bases. In DNA form, the CDR3 reads TGCAGCGTCGACTTCGAATCCTCCGGGACTAGTTGGTACGAGCAGTACTTC. As protein: CSVDFESSGTSWYEQYF.

The V and J genes are TRBV27 and TRBJ1-5; D is ambiguous. The CDR3 sequence is 14 residues long. CDR1 is MNHEY, CDR2 SMNVEV, per germline (reference sequence). Trimming removed 8 bases from V and 2 bases from J, with 13 bases in between. The CDR3 sequence is CASCRTFGNQPQHF. The CDR3 DNA is TGTGCCAGCTGCAGGACTTTCGGCAATCAGCCCCAGCATTTT.

The CDR3 DNA sequence: TGTGCCTGGAGTGTACTCCCCCTGACTAGCAGGGCTTACAATGAGCAGTTCTTC. It is translated as CAWSVLPLTSRAYNEQFF. The chain has TRBV30 and TRBJ2-1; 7 bases fit TRBD2. Unmatched junction bases numbered 15, after V lost 0 bases and J lost 4 bases. Germline-derived CDR1 and CDR2 are GTSNPN and SVGIG (reference sequence). CDR3 length: 18 amino acids. Based on the CDR3 plus reference TRBV30 and TRBJ2-1, the full variable domain is SQTIHQWPATLVQPVGSPLSLECTVEGTSNPNLYWYRQAAGRGLQLLFYSVGIGQISSEVPQNLSASRPQDRQFILSSKKLLLSDSGFYLCAWSVLPLTSRAYNEQFFGPGTRLTVL.

The chain carries TRBV4-1 and TRBJ2-5, with TRBD2 as a possible D gene (6 bases). CDR1 is MGHRA, CDR2 YSYEKL, per germline. This CDR3 is 15 amino acids long. Trimming left V 2 bases short and J 5 bases short, with 15 bases between. The CDR3 DNA reads TGCGCCAGCAGCCAACCCGGGACTGCAGGCGAGACCCAGTACTTC. Its translation is CASSQPGTAGETQYF.

The chain has TRBV5-1 and TRBJ2-5; 8 bases agree with TRBD1. The junction had 3 bases not matched to a gene; V was cut back by 2 bases and J by 0 bases. Per the germline V gene, CDR1 is SGHRS and CDR2 is YFSETQ. This CDR3 comprises 15 residues. CDR3 protein: CASSFLTGDQETQYF. DNA for the CDR3: TGCGCCAGCAGCTTCCTGACAGGGGACCAAGAGACCCAGTACTTC.

The chain combines TRBV4-1 with TRBJ2-7; D remains unclear. Germline values: CDR1 MGHRA, CDR2 YSYEKL. V was cut by 3 bases and J by 1 base, with 13 bases left in between. The CDR3 covers 15 residues. CDR3 in DNA: TGCGCCAGCAGCCACCCTCCGGGCTCGTCCTACGAGCAGTACTTC. The encoded protein is CASSHPPGSSYEQYF.

The rearrangement links TRBV5-1 to TRBJ2-7; TRBD1 agrees at 7 bases. Per the germline V gene, CDR1 is SGHRS and CDR2 is YFSETQ. There are 14 residues in the CDR3. V gave up 2 bases and J gave up 3 bases; unmatched junction bases: 5. This CDR3 is CASSFRQGGYEQYF. CDR3 in DNA: TGCGCCAGCAGCTTTCGACAGGGTGGCTACGAGCAGTACTTC.

Only a few counts were recorded for this clone. V is TRBV29-1 and J is TRBJ2-4, with 9 bases fitting TRBD2. Germline CDR1 is SQVTM and CDR2 is ANQGSEA. The J segment lost 6 bases and the V segment lost 3 bases, leaving 9 bases of the junction unmatched. The CDR3 consists of 15 residues. The CDR3 sequence: CSVEHLAGIGNIQYF. The CDR3 DNA reads as TGCAGCGTTGAGCACCTAGCGGGGATCGGAAACATTCAGTACTTC.

This clone was seen a single time. V and J are TRBV29-1 and TRBJ2-7; 8 bases map to TRBD2. The V gene's germline CDR1 is SQVTM and CDR2 ANQGSEA. V was clipped by 6 bases and J by 6 bases; unmatched bases: 1. The CDR3 contains 10 residues. DNA of the CDR3: TGCAGCGTGGGGACTAGCGAGCAGTACTTC. It codes for CSVGTSEQYF.

This clone has only a few counts. V gene TRBV6-1 combines with J gene TRBJ2-7; D assignment may be TRBD1 or TRBD2 (5 bases each). The ends were cut back, 4 bases at V and 7 bases at J, with 17 bases in the middle. The CDR3 sequence is 14 residues long. CDR1 and CDR2 from the germline V gene are MNHNS and SASEGT. Written as DNA, the CDR3 is TGTGCCAGCAGTGCGACATCCGGGGCAGGGGAGCAGTACTTC. Translation: CASSATSGAGEQYF.

In this sample, this clone turned up a few times. V gene TRBV10-3 combines with J gene TRBJ1-2; 11 nucleotides line up with TRBD1. The germline gives CDR1 ENHRY, CDR2 SYGVKD. V lost 6 bases to trimming and J lost 3 bases; unmatched junction nucleotides: 3. The CDR3 loop spans 14 amino acids. The CDR3 sequence is CAISPGQGDYGYTF. CDR3 nucleotides: TGTGCCATCAGCCCGGGACAGGGGGACTATGGCTACACCTTC.

This clone was observed a few times. This chain connects TRBV28 to TRBJ1-2, with D uncertain. The V and J ends lost 2 bases and 8 bases respectively, with 6 bases between them. CDR3 length equals 11 residues. Per germline, CDR1 MDHEN and CDR2 SYDVKM. The CDR3 DNA reads as TGTGCCAGCAGTTTAAAGGAGGGCTACACCTTC. This translates into CASSLKEGYTF.

The chain combines TRBV5-1 with TRBJ2-7; D gene unclear. The V gene lost 0 bases and the J gene lost 2 bases, with 9 bases spanning the gap. CDR1 is SGHRS, CDR2 YFSETQ, per germline. The CDR3 covers 14 residues. The CDR3 loop is CASSLGHNPYEQYF. For the CDR3, the DNA is TGCGCCAGCAGCTTGGGCCACAACCCCTACGAGCAGTACTTC.